A selection of T cell receptor beta chains follows, all from one sample in a study of immunodeficiency. The data were produced by immunoSEQ multiplex PCR, yet TCRdb's version contains in-frame clones alone and is incomplete. The repertoire holds just under 4,000 clones, around 91% seen once, with about 4.5% in the top ten. The material sequenced was CD4+ T cells from blood. These receptors were collected from a human donor in good health. Both conserved end residues are trimmed from each CDR3. Size is stated for part of the rows, as once, few or many counts, or as a class when the clone is expanded.

v_gene	abundance	j_gene	CDR3aa
TRBV7-2	-	TRBJ2-3	ASSALAGATDTQY
TRBV6-5	-	TRBJ1-4	ASQTLIGREKLF
TRBV28	few	TRBJ1-1	ASSRGMALNTEAF
TRBV6-2/TRBV6-3	-	TRBJ1-2	ASSTKLNYGYT
TRBV6-5	-	TRBJ2-7	ASSPTSTSPEQY
TRBV24-1	once	TRBJ2-3	ATSAAGAGDTQY
TRBV5-6	-	TRBJ1-2	ASSPRGRWTYGYT
TRBV2	-	TRBJ1-4	ASSEVGVGTGEKLF
TRBV12-3/TRBV12-4	-	TRBJ2-5	ATGTHETQY
TRBV6-5	-	TRBJ1-1	ASSYLGVEAF
TRBV19	-	TRBJ1-5	ASSALGSNQPQH
TRBV5-4	-	TRBJ2-5	ASSLGGGQETQY
TRBV20-1	-	TRBJ2-3	SAPSPVTQY
TRBV5-1	-	TRBJ2-3	ASSLEGGTDTQY